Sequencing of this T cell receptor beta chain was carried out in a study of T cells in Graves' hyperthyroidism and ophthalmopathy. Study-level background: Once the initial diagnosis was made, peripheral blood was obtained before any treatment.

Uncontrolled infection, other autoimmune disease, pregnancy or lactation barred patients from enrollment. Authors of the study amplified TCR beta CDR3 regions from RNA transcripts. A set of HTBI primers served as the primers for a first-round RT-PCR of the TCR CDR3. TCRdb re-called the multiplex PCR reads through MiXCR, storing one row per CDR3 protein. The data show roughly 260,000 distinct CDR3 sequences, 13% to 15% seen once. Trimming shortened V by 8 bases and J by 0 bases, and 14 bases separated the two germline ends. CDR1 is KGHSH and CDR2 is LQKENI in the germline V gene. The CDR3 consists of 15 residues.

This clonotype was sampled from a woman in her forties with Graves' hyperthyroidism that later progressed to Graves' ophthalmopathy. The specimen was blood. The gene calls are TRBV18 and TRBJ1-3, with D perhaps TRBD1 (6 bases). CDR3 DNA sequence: TGTGCCAGCCAGCAGGGGCAGGTCTCTGGAAACACCATATATTTT. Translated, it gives CASQQGQVSGNTIYF.